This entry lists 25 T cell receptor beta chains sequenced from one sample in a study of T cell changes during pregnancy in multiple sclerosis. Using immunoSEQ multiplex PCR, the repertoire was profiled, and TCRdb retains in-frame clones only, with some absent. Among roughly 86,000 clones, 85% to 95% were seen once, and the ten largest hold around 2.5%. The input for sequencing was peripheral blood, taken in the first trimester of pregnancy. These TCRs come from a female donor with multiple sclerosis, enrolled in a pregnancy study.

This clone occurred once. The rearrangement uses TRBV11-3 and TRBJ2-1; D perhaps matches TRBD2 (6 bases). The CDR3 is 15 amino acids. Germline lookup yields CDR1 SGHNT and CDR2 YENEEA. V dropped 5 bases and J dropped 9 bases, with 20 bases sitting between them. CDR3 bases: TGTGCCAGCAGCCAGCGGGCATTTGGAGAGGGTGAGCAGTTCTTC. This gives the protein CASSQRAFGEGEQFF.

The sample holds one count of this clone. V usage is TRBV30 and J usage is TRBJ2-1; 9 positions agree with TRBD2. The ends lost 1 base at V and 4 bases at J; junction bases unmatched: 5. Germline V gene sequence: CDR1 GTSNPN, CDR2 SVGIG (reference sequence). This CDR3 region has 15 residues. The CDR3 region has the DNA TGTGCCTGGAGTGGAACTAGCGGGCCTTACAATGAGCAGTTCTTC. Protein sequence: CAWSGTSGPYNEQFF.

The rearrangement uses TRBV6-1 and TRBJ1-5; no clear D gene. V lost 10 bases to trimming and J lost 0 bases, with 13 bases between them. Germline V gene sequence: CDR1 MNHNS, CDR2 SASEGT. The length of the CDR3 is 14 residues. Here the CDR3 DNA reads TGTGCCAACGGAGCTGGAAATAGCAATCAGCCCCAGCATTTT. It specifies CANGAGNSNQPQHF.

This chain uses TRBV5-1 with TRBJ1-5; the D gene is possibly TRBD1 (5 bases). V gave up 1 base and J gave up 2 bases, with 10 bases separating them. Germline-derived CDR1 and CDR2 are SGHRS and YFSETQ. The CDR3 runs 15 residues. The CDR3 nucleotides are TGCGCCAGCAGCTTGTCTACAGGAGGCAATCAGCCCCAGCATTTT. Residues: CASSLSTGGNQPQHF.

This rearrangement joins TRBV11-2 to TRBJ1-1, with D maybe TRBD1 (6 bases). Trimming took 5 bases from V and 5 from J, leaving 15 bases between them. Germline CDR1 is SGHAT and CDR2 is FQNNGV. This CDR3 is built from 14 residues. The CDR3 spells CASSRIQGLTEAFF. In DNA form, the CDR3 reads TGTGCCAGCAGCCGAATTCAGGGGTTAACTGAAGCTTTCTTT.

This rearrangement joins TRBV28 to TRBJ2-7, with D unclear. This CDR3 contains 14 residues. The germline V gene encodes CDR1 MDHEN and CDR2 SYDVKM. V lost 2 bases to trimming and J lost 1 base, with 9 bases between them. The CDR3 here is CASSLLASSYEQYF. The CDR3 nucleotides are TGTGCCAGCAGTTTACTGGCTAGTTCCTACGAGCAGTACTTC.

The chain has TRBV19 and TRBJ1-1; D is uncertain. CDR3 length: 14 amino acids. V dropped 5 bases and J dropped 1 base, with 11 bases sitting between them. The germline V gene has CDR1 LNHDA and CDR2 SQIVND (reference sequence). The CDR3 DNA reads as TGTGCCAGTAGTCGATTGGCAGGGAACACTGAAGCTTTCTTT. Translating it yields CASSRLAGNTEAFF.

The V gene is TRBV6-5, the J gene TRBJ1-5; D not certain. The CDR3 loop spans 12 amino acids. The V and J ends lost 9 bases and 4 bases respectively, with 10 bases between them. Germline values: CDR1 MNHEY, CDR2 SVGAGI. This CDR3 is CASGGLNQPQHF. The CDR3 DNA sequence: TGTGCCAGTGGCGGTTTAAATCAGCCCCAGCATTTT.

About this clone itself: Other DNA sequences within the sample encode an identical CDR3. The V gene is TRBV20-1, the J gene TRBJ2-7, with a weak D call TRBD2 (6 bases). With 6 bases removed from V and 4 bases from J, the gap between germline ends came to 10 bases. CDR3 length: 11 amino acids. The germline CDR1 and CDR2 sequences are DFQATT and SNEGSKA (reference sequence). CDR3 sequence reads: CSARGEYEQYF. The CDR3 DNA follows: TGCAGTGCCCGCGGGGAATACGAGCAGTACTTC.

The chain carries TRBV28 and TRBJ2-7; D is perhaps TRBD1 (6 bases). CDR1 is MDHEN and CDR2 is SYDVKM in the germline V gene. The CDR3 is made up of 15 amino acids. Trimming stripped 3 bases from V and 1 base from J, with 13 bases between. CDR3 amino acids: CASSFGGVLSYEQYF. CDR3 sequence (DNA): TGTGCCAGCAGTTTTGGGGGCGTCTTATCCTACGAGCAGTACTTC.

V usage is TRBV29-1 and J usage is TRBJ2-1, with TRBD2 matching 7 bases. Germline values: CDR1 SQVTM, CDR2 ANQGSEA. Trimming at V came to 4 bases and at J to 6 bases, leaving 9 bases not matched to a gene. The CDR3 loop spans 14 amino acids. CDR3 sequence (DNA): TGCAGCGTTGTGTGGGGGAGGGCCGTCAATGAGCAGTTCTTC. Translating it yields CSVVWGRAVNEQFF.

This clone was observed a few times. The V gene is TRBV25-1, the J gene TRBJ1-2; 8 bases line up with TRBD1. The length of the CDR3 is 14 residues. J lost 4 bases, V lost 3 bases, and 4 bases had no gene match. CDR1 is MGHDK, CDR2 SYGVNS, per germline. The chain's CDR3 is CASSETGEVYGYTF. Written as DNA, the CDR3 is TGTGCCAGCAGTGAGACAGGGGAGGTCTATGGCTACACCTTC.

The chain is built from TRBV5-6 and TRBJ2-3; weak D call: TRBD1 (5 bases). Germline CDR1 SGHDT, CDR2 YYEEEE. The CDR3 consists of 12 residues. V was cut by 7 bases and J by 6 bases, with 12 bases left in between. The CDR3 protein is CASVSAGDTQYF. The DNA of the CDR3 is TGTGCCAGCGTCAGCGCAGGGGATACGCAGTATTTT.

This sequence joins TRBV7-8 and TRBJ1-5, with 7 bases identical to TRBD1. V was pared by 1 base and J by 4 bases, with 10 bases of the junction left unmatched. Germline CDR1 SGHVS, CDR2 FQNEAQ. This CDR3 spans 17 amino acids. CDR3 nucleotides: TGTGCCAGCAGCTTAGTGCCCAGGGGGAATCGTAATCAGCCCCAGCATTTT. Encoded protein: CASSLVPRGNRNQPQHF.

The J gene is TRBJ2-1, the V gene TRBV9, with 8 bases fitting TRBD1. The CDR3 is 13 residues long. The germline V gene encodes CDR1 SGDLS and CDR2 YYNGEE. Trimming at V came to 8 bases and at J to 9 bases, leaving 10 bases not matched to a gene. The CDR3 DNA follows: TGTGCCAGTGGACAGGGAACTGGGGTTGAGCAGTTCTTC. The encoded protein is CASGQGTGVEQFF.

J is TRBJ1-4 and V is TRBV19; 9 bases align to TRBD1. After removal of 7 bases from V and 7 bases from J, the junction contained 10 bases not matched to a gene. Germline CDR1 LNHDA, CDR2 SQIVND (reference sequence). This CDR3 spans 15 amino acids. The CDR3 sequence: CASIPTGGASEKLFF. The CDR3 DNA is TGTGCCAGTATTCCCACAGGGGGCGCGAGTGAAAAACTGTTTTTT.

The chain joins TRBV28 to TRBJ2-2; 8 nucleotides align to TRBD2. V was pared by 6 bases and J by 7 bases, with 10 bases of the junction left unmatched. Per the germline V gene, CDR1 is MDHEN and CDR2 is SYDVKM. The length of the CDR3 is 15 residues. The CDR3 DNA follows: TGTGCCAGCAGATACTCGGGACTAGTTCACGGGGAGCTGTTTTTT. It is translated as CASRYSGLVHGELFF.

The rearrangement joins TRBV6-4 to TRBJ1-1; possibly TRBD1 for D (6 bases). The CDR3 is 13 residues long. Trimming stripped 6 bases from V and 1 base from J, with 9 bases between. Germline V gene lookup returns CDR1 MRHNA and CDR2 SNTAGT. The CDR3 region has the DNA TGTGCCAGCAGAAACAGGGAGAACACTGAAGCTTTCTTT. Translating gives CASRNRENTEAFF.

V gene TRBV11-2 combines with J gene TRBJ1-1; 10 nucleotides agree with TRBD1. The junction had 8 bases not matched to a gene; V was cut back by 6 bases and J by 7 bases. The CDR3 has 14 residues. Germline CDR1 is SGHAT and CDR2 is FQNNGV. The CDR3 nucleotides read TGTGCCAGCAGAAAACCGGGACAGGGGTTTGAAGCTTTCTTT. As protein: CASRKPGQGFEAFF.

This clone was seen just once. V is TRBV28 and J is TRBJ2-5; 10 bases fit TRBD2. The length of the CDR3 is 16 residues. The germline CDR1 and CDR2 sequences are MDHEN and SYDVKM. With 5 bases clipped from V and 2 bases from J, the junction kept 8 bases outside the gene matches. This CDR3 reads CASSSPGTSVQETQYF. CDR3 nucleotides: TGTGCCAGCAGTAGTCCCGGGACTAGCGTTCAAGAGACCCAGTACTTC.

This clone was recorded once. Here the CDR3 reads CASSLVSGQETQYF. The CDR3, as DNA: TGTGCCAGCAGCTTAGTTTCAGGCCAAGAGACCCAGTACTTC. The V call is TRBV7-9, the J call TRBJ2-5; the D is unclear. The germline V and J ends were trimmed by 1 base and 1 base, with 7 bases remaining between them. Per the germline V gene, CDR1 is SEHNR and CDR2 is FQNEAQ (reference sequence). The CDR3 loop spans 14 amino acids.

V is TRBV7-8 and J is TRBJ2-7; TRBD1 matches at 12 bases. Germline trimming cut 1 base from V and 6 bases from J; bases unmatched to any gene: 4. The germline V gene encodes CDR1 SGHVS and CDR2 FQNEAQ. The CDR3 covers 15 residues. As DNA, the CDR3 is TGTGCCAGCAGCTTAGGGGGACAGGGGGCGGCCGAGCAGTACTTC. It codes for CASSLGGQGAAEQYF.

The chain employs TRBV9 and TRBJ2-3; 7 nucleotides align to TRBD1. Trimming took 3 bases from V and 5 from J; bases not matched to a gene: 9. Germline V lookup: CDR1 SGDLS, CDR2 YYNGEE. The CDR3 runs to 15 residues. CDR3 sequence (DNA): TGTGCCAGCAGCGCCCGACAGGGTGGAGGAGATACGCAGTATTTT. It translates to CASSARQGGGDTQYF.

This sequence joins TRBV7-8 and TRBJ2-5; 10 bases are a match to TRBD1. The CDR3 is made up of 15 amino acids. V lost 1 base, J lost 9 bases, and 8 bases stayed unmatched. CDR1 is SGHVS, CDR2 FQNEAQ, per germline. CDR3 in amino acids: CASSLVRDRGGSQYF. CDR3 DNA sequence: TGTGCCAGCAGCTTAGTAAGGGACAGGGGAGGGTCCCAGTACTTC.

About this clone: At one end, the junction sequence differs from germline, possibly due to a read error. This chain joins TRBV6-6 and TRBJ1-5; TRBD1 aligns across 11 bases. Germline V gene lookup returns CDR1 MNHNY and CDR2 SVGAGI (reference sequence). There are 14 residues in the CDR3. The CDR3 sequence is CASNRTGGKQPQHF. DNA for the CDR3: TGTGCCAGCAACAGGACAGGGGGCAAACAGCCCCAGCATTTT.